The clone carrying this T cell receptor beta chain was counted between two and nine times. Its antigen is still unknown. Generated by immunoSEQ multiplex PCR, the TCRdb table keeps only in-frame clones and is missing some. The table has 150,000 to 200,000 clones, 87% seen once. This specimen belongs to a study of T cell responses to AZD1222 COVID-19 vaccine. Notes on the study in general: Every sample of the repertoires postdated the peak T cell response. Clonal diversity was possibly underestimated, and the donors were mostly white British, with more females.

Trimming took 6 bases from V and 3 from J; bases not matched to a gene: 6. CDR3 size: 15 residues. Germline V gene sequence: CDR1 MDHEN, CDR2 SYDVKM. V is TRBV28 and J is TRBJ1-4, with 8 bases lining up with TRBD1. This TCR was recovered from an adult in good health. The input for sequencing was peripheral blood, taken on day 0 of MenACWY control vaccination. CDR3 region: CASSSPGQANEKLFF. DNA for the CDR3: TGTGCCAGCAGCTCGCCGGGACAGGCTAATGAAAAACTGTTTTTT.